The clone carrying this T cell receptor beta chain was seen a handful of times. The data stem from a study of shared clonotypes between healthy human individuals. With 7 bases clipped from V and 0 bases from J, the junction kept 4 bases outside the gene matches. In germline, CDR1 is ENHRY, CDR2 SYGVKD. This CDR3 is built from 14 residues. Genomic DNA from each subset was divided evenly over several immunoSEQ plates. The assay was immunoSEQ multiplex PCR, and TCRdb's table has in-frame clones only and misses some. Of about 490,000 clones listed, over 70% are singletons. Sequencing was carried out using PBMCs. The chain joins TRBV10-3 to TRBJ1-1; 8 bases fit TRBD1. This clonotype originated in a woman aged 40-49 years in good health. Some clones in this sample may be carry-over from other donors' samples. CDR3: CAITPGQVNTEAFF. As DNA, the CDR3 is TGTGCCATCACTCCGGGACAGGTGAACACTGAAGCTTTCTTT.